A single sample gave rise to the 28 T cell receptor beta chains below, sequenced in a study of blood T cell repertoires in COVID-19. Using immunoSEQ multiplex PCR, the repertoire was profiled, and TCRdb retains in-frame clones only, with some absent. The sample shows roughly 120,000 clones, approximately 87% of them seen only once. Specimen: peripheral blood. Receptor source: an older woman with acute or convalescent COVID-19.

V usage is TRBV28 and J usage is TRBJ1-4; TRBD1 matches at 10 bases. Germline CDR1 reads MDHEN; CDR2 reads SYDVKM. The CDR3 sequence is 15 residues long. With 5 bases clipped from V and 5 bases from J, the junction kept 5 bases outside the gene matches. CDR3 nucleotides: TGTGCCAGCAGTGACCCGGGACAGGGGAATGAAAAACTGTTTTTT. Translated, it gives CASSDPGQGNEKLFF.

J is TRBJ1-2 and V is TRBV12-3 or TRBV12-4; no firm D call. Trimming stripped 9 bases from V and 5 bases from J, with 10 bases between. The CDR3 is 11 residues long. The CDR3 DNA is TGTGCCAGTCGAGCAATTTATGGCTACACCTTC. It specifies CASRAIYGYTF.

CDR3 region: CASSLQENTEAFF. The CDR3 DNA reads as TGCGCCAGCAGCTTACAGGAGAACACTGAAGCTTTCTTT. V gene TRBV5-1 combines with J gene TRBJ1-1, with D possibly being TRBD1 (5 bases). From germline, CDR1 is SGHRS and CDR2 YFSETQ. Deletions cut 2 bases from V and 1 base from J, with 6 bases between. The CDR3 has 13 residues.

This rearrangement joins TRBV19 to TRBJ1-2; D not certain. V was cut by 1 base and J by 1 base, with 7 bases left in between. This CDR3 comprises 14 residues. Germline V gives CDR1 LNHDA, CDR2 SQIVND (reference sequence). As DNA, the CDR3 is TGTGCCAGTAGTATAGCCACGGGTAACTATGGCTACACCTTC. Amino acid sequence: CASSIATGNYGYTF.

The V gene is TRBV28, the J gene TRBJ2-7; the match to TRBD2 covers 8 bases. Trimming took 3 bases from V and 1 from J; bases not matched to a gene: 8. Germline CDR1 is MDHEN and CDR2 is SYDVKM. This CDR3 spans 16 amino acids. CDR3 residues: CASSFLAGGESYEQYF. Here the CDR3 DNA reads TGTGCCAGCAGTTTCTTGGCGGGGGGCGAATCCTACGAGCAGTACTTC. Together with reference TRBV28 and TRBJ2-7, the CDR3 gives the full variable domain: DVKVTQSSRYLVKRTGEKVFLECVQDMDHENMFWYRQDPGLGLRLIYFSYDVKMKEKGDIPEGYSVSREKKERFSLILESASTNQTSMYLCASSFLAGGESYEQYFGPGTRLTVT.

The chain couples TRBV7-9 to TRBJ2-7, with D uncertain. V was cut by 4 bases and J by 5 bases, with 9 bases left in between. This CDR3 has 12 residues. Germline-derived CDR1 and CDR2 are SEHNR and FQNEAQ (reference sequence). DNA of the CDR3: TGTGCCAGCAGCTATCTGGAGCACGAGCAGTACTTC. It codes for CASSYLEHEQYF.

This chain links TRBV5-6 with TRBJ1-2; tentative D call: TRBD1 (5 bases). There are 12 residues in the CDR3. CDR1 is SGHDT and CDR2 is YYEEEE in the germline V gene. V shed 4 bases and J shed 8 bases, with 12 bases lying between them. CDR3 sequence (DNA): TGTGCCAGCAGCGGTTCAGGGCTCGGCTACACCTTC. This gives the protein CASSGSGLGYTF. Complete variable domain (other parts from reference TRBV5-6 and TRBJ1-2): DAGVTQSPTHLIKTRGQQVTLRCSPKSGHDTVSWYQQALGQGPQFIFQYYEEEERQRGNFPDRFSGHQFPNYSSELNVNALLLGDSALYLCASSGSGLGYTFGSGTRLTVV.

The genes are TRBV3-1 (or the pseudogene TRBV3-2) and TRBJ1-6; D is perhaps TRBD1 (5 bases). This CDR3 has 14 amino acids. V lost 7 bases and J 10 bases, leaving 17 bases between the germline ends. Germline V gene data show CDR1 as LGHDT and CDR2 as YNNKEL (reference sequence). CDR3 in DNA: TGTGCCAGCAACCAGGGAGGGAGGGAGTCACCCCTCCACTTT. Translating it yields CASNQGGRESPLHF.

The chain couples TRBV3-1 (or the pseudogene TRBV3-2) to TRBJ2-5; tentative D call: TRBD2 (6 bases). The CDR3 sequence is 15 residues long. Germline loops: CDR1 LGHDT, CDR2 YNNKEL (reference sequence). Trimming left V 4 bases short and J 1 base short, with 13 bases between. CDR3 region: CASSLNPGSQETQYF. As DNA, the CDR3 is TGTGCCAGCAGCCTGAACCCCGGGAGCCAAGAGACCCAGTACTTC.

The chain uses TRBV19 and TRBJ1-3; D not certain. The CDR3 spans 14 residues. The germline gives CDR1 LNHDA, CDR2 SQIVND (reference sequence). V lost 1 base and J 0 bases, leaving 4 bases between the germline ends. CDR3 amino acids: CASSIAGSGNTIYF. The CDR3 bases are TGTGCCAGTAGTATAGCCGGCTCTGGAAACACCATATATTTT.

V gene TRBV27 combines with J gene TRBJ2-7; 9 bases align to TRBD1. The germline CDR1 and CDR2 sequences are MNHEY and SMNVEV (reference sequence). This CDR3 is 14 amino acids long. V lost 3 bases and J lost 3; bases outside the gene matches: 3. The CDR3 DNA follows: TGTGCCAGCAGTTTGGGACAGGGAGGCTACGAGCAGTACTTC. Translation: CASSLGQGGYEQYF.

The chain has TRBV4-1 and TRBJ1-2, with D perhaps matching TRBD1 (5 bases). Germline V gene data show CDR1 as MGHRA and CDR2 as YSYEKL. Trimming stripped 0 bases from V and 4 bases from J, with 9 bases between. The CDR3 has 14 amino acids. CDR3 loop: CASSQEGQGYGYTF. The CDR3 DNA reads TGCGCCAGCAGCCAAGAAGGGCAGGGCTATGGCTACACCTTC.

V gene TRBV10-2 combines with J gene TRBJ2-3, with 11 positions matching TRBD2. The length of the CDR3 is 15 residues. CDR1 is WSHSY and CDR2 is SAAADI in the germline V gene. The ends lost 5 bases at V and 1 base at J; junction bases unmatched: 2. The CDR3 spells CASSLAGGGTDTQYF. The CDR3 region has the DNA TGCGCCAGCAGTCTAGCGGGGGGCGGCACAGATACGCAGTATTTT.

The J gene is TRBJ1-1, the V gene TRBV29-1; TRBD1 is a possible D gene (6 bases). The ends were cut back, 6 bases at V and 6 bases at J, with 20 bases in the middle. From germline, CDR1 is SQVTM and CDR2 ANQGSEA. The CDR3 is 14 amino acids. CDR3 DNA: TGCAGCGTCCGAGGGGGGGGCAGTATAGCTGAAGCTTTCTTT. This translates into CSVRGGGSIAEAFF.

The rearrangement links TRBV13 to TRBJ2-5; 9 bases line up with TRBD1. This CDR3 is built from 14 residues. Unmatched junction bases numbered 6, after V lost 5 bases and J lost 5 bases. Germline loops: CDR1 PRHDT, CDR2 FYEKMQ (reference sequence). The CDR3 protein is CASSATGGVETQYF. The DNA for the CDR3 is TGTGCCAGCAGCGCCACAGGGGGCGTTGAGACCCAGTACTTC.

This clone was detected only once. CDR3 bases: TGTGCCAGCAGCCAAGATCAAAATCAGCCCCAGCATTTT. Translation gives CASSQDQNQPQHF. This chain connects TRBV3-1 (or the pseudogene TRBV3-2) to TRBJ1-5; D not certain. This CDR3 comprises 13 residues. CDR1 LGHDT and CDR2 YNNKEL come from the germline V gene (reference sequence). With 0 bases removed from V and 4 bases from J, the gap between germline ends came to 4 bases.

The sample holds one count of this clone. The V and J genes are TRBV7-3 and TRBJ2-6; possibly TRBD1 for D (6 bases). The CDR3 spans 16 residues. The V end was cut by 4 bases, the J end by 0 bases, with 10 bases between. Looked up from germline, CDR1 is SGHTA and CDR2 is FQGTGA. This CDR3 is CASSSGTSSGANVLTF. The DNA for the CDR3 is TGTGCCAGCAGCTCCGGGACATCCTCTGGGGCCAACGTCCTGACTTTC.

The V gene is TRBV2, the J gene TRBJ2-3; weak D call: TRBD1 (6 bases). The CDR3 sequence is 13 residues long. Trimming pared 5 bases from V and 4 bases from J, leaving 10 bases between. Germline V CDR1 and CDR2: SNHLY, FYNNEI. The CDR3 here is CASSKDSSDTQYF. Written as DNA, the CDR3 is TGTGCCAGCAGTAAGGACAGCTCAGATACGCAGTATTTT. Full variable domain (missing parts from reference TRBV2 and TRBJ2-3): EPEVTQTPSHQVTQMGQEVILRCVPISNHLYFYWYRQILGQKVEFLVSFYNNEISEKSEIFDDQFSVERPDGSNFTLKIRSTKLEDSAMYFCASSKDSSDTQYFGPGTRLTVL.

The V call is TRBV9, the J call TRBJ2-2; 9 nucleotides match TRBD2. The germline gives CDR1 SGDLS, CDR2 YYNGEE. CDR3 length: 15 residues. V was clipped by 4 bases and J by 5 bases; unmatched bases: 6. The CDR3: CASSPLAGTTGELFF. Written as DNA, the CDR3 is TGTGCCAGCAGCCCGCTAGCGGGGACGACCGGGGAGCTGTTTTTT. Variable domain in full (rest from reference TRBV9 and TRBJ2-2): DSGVTQTPKHLITATGQRVTLRCSPRSGDLSVYWYQQSLDQGLQFLIQYYNGEERAKGNILERFSAQQFPDLHSELNLSSLELGDSALYFCASSPLAGTTGELFFGEGSRLTVL.

The CDR3 loop is CASSRTGGSTEAFF. DNA of the CDR3: TGTGCCAGCAGCCGGACAGGAGGATCCACTGAAGCTTTCTTT. The chain employs TRBV28 and TRBJ1-1; 7 bases line up with TRBD1. V shed 6 bases, J shed 4 bases, and the junction held 8 bases outside the gene matches. This CDR3 contains 14 residues. Germline V lookup: CDR1 MDHEN, CDR2 SYDVKM.

This clone was observed once. CDR3 sequence: CAGDRGRTEAFF. The CDR3 DNA reads as TGTGCCGGAGACAGGGGGAGGACTGAAGCTTTCTTT. The chain is built from TRBV2 and TRBJ1-1, with 9 bases fitting TRBD1. Trimming removed 11 bases from V and 5 bases from J; junction bases left unmatched: 6. The CDR3 spans 12 residues. CDR1 is SNHLY, CDR2 FYNNEI, per germline.

The CDR3 here is CASSPWGGRTGELFF. The CDR3, as DNA: TGTGCCAGCAGCCCGTGGGGGGGCCGTACCGGGGAGCTGTTTTTT. The V and J genes are TRBV7-9 and TRBJ2-2; perhaps TRBD2 as D (7 bases). Germline V CDR1 and CDR2: SEHNR, FQNEAQ (reference sequence). Deletions cut 5 bases from V and 5 bases from J, with 15 bases between. The CDR3 extends over 15 amino acids.

The chain employs TRBV2 and TRBJ2-3; 10 bases fit TRBD2. V shed 5 bases, J shed 4 bases, and the junction held 3 bases outside the gene matches. Germline lookup yields CDR1 SNHLY and CDR2 FYNNEI. The CDR3 extends over 14 amino acids. As DNA, the CDR3 is TGTGCCAGCAGTAGCGGGGGGGCTGCAGATACGCAGTATTTT. It encodes CASSSGGAADTQYF.

This chain connects TRBV24-1 to TRBJ2-1; 12 nucleotides align to TRBD2. Germline lookup yields CDR1 KGHDR and CDR2 SFDVKD. The CDR3 has 17 amino acids. Trimming at V came to 4 bases and at J to 10 bases, leaving 13 bases not matched to a gene. The CDR3 loop is CATSDIGPLAGGGEQFF. Here the CDR3 DNA reads TGTGCCACCAGTGACATTGGGCCACTAGCGGGGGGCGGGGAGCAGTTCTTC.

The chain carries TRBV6-1 and TRBJ1-5; D is uncertain. Trimming cost V 2 bases and J 2 bases, with 10 bases left between them. The CDR3 covers 15 residues. CDR1 MNHNS and CDR2 SASEGT come from the germline V gene. The CDR3 DNA sequence: TGTGCCAGCAGTGAATTTGGCGCGGGCAATCAGCCCCAGCATTTT. Its translation: CASSEFGAGNQPQHF.

This clone has a handful of counts. CDR3 protein: CASSYSQMSPYSPLHF. The CDR3 DNA reads as TGTGCCAGCAGTTACTCCCAGATGTCACCCTATTCACCCCTCCACTTT. This rearrangement joins TRBV6-5 to TRBJ1-6, with D unresolved. The CDR3 contains 16 residues. The germline V gene has CDR1 MNHEY and CDR2 SVGAGI. Trimming removed 0 bases from V and 8 bases from J, with 14 bases in between.

V usage is TRBV28 and J usage is TRBJ2-1; TRBD2 matches at 7 bases. The CDR3 extends over 20 amino acids. CDR1 MDHEN and CDR2 SYDVKM come from the germline V gene. With 2 bases clipped from V and 0 bases from J, the junction kept 16 bases outside the gene matches. CDR3 nucleotide sequence: TGTGCCAGCAGTTTAGGGAGCGGGGCCGTGTTCGGGAGCTCCTACAATGAGCAGTTCTTC. This sequence encodes CASSLGSGAVFGSSYNEQFF.

The rearrangement uses TRBV20-1 and TRBJ2-5; D unresolved. Per germline, CDR1 DFQATT and CDR2 SNEGSKA (reference sequence). The CDR3 length is 11 residues. Trimming took 4 bases from V and 2 from J, leaving 5 bases between them. CDR3 region: CSATLQETQYF. Written as DNA, the CDR3 is TGCAGTGCTACACTGCAAGAGACCCAGTACTTC.